This is a list of T cell receptor beta chains from one sample in a study of shared clonotypes between healthy human individuals. Method: immunoSEQ multiplex PCR; TCRdb's copy keeps in-frame clones and lacks some. The table has roughly 640,000 clones, around 72% seen once. Sequenced material: memory CD4+ T cells sorted from blood. Receptors originate from a woman in her 30s in good health. CDR3s include the opening cysteine and the closing phenylalanine or tryptophan. Size is omitted from some rows. Given values are once, few, many or a class for expanded clones.

>TRBV6-6|TRBJ1-4|NA
CASRRGGQGDEKLFF
>TRBV30|TRBJ1-4|many
CAWGPAQADPEKLFF
>TRBV30|TRBJ2-3|NA
CAWTKGQSTDTQYF
>TRBV2|TRBJ1-4|NA
CASSVRGTNEKLFF
>TRBV5-1|TRBJ1-1|once
CASRGQGMNTEAFF
>TRBV19|TRBJ2-7|NA
CASSIAWLGEQYF
>TRBV7-2|TRBJ2-5|once
CASSLDGGQETQYF
>TRBV11-2|TRBJ1-3|NA
CASSSATTGNTIYF
>TRBV28|TRBJ1-5|NA
CASSQTRERAGALVSNQPQHF
>TRBV4-1|TRBJ2-7|NA
CASSQTGLVYEQYF
>TRBV15|TRBJ1-4|NA
CATSRDRAPNEKLFF
>TRBV5-1|TRBJ2-3|NA
CASSPFAGTDTQYF
>TRBV11-3|TRBJ2-3|many
CASSLYYTDTQYF
>TRBV18|TRBJ1-1|NA
CASSPTALNTEAFF
>TRBV14|TRBJ2-5|NA
CASSQGQIQETQYF